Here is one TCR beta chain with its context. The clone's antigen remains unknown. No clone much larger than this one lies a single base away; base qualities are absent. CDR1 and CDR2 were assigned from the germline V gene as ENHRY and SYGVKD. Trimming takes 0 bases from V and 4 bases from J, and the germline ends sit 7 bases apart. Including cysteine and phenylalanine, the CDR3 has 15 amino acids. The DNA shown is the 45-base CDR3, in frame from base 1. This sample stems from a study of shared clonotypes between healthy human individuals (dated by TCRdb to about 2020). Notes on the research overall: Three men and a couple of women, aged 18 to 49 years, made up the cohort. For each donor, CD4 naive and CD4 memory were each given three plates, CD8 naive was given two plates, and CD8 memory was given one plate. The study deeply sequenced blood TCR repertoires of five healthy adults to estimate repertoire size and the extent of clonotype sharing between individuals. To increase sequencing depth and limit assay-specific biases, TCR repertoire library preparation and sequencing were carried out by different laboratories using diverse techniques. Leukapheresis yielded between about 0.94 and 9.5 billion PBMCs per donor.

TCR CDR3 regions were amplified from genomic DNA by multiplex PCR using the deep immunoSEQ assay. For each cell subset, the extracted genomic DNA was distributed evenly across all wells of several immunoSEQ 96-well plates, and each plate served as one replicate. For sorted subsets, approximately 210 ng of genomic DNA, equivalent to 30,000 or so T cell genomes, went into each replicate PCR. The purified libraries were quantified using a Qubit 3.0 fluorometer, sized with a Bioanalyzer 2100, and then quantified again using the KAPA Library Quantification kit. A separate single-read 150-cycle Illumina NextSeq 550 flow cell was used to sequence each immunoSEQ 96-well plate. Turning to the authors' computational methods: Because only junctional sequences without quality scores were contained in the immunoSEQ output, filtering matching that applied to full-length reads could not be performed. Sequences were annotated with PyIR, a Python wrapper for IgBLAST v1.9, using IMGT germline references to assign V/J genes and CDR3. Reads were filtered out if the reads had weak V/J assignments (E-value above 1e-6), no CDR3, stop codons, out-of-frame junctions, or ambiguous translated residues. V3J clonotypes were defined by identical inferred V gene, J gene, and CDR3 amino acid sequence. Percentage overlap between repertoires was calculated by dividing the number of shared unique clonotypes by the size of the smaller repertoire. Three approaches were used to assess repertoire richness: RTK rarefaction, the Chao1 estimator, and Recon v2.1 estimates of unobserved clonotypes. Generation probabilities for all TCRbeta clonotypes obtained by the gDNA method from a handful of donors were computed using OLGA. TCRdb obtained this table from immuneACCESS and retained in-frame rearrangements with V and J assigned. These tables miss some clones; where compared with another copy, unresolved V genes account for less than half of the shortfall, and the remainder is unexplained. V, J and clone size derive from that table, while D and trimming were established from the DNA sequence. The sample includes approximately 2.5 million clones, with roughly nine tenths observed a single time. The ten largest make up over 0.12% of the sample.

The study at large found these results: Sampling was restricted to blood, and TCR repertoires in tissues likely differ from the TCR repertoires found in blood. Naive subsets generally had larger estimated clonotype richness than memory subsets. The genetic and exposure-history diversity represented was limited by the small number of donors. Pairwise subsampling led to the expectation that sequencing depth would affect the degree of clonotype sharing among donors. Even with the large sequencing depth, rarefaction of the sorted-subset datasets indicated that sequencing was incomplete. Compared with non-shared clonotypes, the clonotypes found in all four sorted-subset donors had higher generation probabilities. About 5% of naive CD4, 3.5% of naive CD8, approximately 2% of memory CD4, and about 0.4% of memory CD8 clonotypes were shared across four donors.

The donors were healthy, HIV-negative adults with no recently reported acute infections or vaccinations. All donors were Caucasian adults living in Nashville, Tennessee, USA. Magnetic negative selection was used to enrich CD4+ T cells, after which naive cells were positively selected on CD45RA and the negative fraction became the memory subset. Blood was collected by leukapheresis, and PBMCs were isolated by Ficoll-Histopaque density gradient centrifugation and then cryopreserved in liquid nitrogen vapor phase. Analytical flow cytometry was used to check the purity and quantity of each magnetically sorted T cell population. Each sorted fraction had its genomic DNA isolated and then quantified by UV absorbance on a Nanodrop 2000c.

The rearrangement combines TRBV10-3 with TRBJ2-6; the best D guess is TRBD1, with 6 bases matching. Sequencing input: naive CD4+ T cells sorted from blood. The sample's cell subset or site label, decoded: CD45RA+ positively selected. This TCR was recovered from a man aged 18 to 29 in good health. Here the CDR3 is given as CAISESGAGANVLTF. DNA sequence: TGTGCCATCAGTGAGTCGGGGGCCGGGGCCAACGTCCTGACTTTC.